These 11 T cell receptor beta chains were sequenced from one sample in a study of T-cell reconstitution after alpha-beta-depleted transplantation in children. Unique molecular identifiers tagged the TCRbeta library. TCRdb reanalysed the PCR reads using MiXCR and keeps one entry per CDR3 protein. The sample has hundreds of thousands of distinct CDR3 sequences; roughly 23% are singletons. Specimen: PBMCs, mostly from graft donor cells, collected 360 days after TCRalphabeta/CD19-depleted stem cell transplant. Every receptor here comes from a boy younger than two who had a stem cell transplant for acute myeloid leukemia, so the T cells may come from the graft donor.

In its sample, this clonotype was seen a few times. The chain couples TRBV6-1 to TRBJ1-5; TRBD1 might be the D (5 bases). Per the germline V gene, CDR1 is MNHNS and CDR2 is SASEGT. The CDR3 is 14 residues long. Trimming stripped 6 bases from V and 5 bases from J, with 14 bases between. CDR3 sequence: CASSPRGHDQPQHF. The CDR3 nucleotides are TGTGCCAGCAGCCCCCGCGGACACGATCAGCCCCAGCATTTT.

CDR3 loop: CASSLKGGETQYF. Here the CDR3 DNA reads TGTGCCAGCAGCTTGAAGGGGGGGGAGACCCAGTACTTC. The genes are TRBV5-6 and TRBJ2-5; possibly TRBD2 for D (7 bases). V lost 1 base to trimming and J lost 5 bases, with 9 bases between them. The V gene's germline CDR1 is SGHDT and CDR2 YYEEEE. The CDR3 is made up of 13 amino acids.

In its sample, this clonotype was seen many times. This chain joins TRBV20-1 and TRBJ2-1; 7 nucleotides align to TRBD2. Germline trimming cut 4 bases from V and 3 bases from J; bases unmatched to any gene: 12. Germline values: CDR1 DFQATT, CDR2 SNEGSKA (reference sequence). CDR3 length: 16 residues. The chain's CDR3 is CSATPKRGVGYNEQFF. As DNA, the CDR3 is TGCAGTGCTACCCCCAAACGGGGGGTAGGCTACAATGAGCAGTTCTTC.

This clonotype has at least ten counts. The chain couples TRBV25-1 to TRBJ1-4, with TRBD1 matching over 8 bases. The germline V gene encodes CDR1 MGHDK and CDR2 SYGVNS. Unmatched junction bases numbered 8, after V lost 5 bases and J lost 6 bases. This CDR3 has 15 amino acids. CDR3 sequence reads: CASSPRQGRDEKLFF. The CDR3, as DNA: TGTGCCAGCAGTCCCCGACAGGGGAGAGATGAAAAACTGTTTTTT.

The CDR3, as DNA: TGTGCCAGCAGCCCCCATGGACTCTGGAACACTGAAGCTTTCTTT. Protein product: CASSPHGLWNTEAFF. This chain connects TRBV11-2 to TRBJ1-1; no clear D gene. From germline, CDR1 is SGHAT and CDR2 FQNNGV. The V end was cut by 5 bases, the J end by 1 base, with 14 bases between. The CDR3 sequence is 15 residues long.

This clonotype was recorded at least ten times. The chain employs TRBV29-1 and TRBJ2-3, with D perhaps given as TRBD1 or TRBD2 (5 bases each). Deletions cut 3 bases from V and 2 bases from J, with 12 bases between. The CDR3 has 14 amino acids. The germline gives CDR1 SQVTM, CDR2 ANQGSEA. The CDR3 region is CSVDVGPNTDTQYF. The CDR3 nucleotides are TGCAGCGTTGACGTGGGACCGAACACAGATACGCAGTATTTT.

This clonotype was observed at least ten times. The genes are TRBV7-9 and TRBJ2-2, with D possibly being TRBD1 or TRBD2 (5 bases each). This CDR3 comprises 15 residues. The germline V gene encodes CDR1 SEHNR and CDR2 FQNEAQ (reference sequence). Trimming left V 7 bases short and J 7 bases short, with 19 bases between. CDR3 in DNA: TGTGCCAGCACCCCTAACCTGGGGGATTTCGGGGAGCTGTTTTTT. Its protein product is CASTPNLGDFGELFF.

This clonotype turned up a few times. DNA for the CDR3: TGTGCCAGCAGTTTCGGGGGTAGAAATCAGCCCCAGCATTTT. Protein: CASSFGGRNQPQHF. The V call is TRBV12-3 or TRBV12-4, the J call TRBJ1-5; possibly TRBD1 for D (5 bases). The CDR3 is 14 amino acids. Trimming left V 3 bases short and J 4 bases short, with 10 bases between.

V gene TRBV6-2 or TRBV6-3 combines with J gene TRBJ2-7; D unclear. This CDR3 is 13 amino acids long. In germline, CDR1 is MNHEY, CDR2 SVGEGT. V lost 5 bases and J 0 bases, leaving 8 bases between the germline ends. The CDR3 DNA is TGTGCCAGCAGTAGGGCCAGCTCCTACGAGCAGTACTTC. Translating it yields CASSRASSYEQYF.

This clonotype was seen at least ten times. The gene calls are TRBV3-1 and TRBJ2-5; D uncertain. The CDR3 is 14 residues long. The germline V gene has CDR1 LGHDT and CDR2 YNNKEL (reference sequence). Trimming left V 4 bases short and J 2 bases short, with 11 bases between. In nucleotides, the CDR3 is TGTGCCAGCAGCCCCCCGACGAGTCAAGAGACCCAGTACTTC. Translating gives CASSPPTSQETQYF.

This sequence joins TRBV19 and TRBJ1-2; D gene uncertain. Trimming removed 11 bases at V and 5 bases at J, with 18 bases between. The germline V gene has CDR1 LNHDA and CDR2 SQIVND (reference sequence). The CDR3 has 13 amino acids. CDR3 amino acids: CALPLGREYGYTF. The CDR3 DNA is TGTGCCCTTCCTCTGGGTAGAGAATATGGCTACACCTTC.